The clone carrying this T cell receptor (beta chain) was found a few times. Alongside a J-beta primer mix, a sample-barcoded 5' primer served in a second PCR lasting about 7 to 12 cycles. From the 5' RACE reads, TCRdb called clonotypes with MiXCR, one entry per CDR3 protein. The sample has some 760,000 distinct CDR3 sequences; 25% are singletons. This CDR3 region has 20 residues. The V gene end was trimmed by 2 bases and the J gene end by 4 bases; junction bases not matched to a gene: 21. Per the germline V gene, CDR1 is MNHEY and CDR2 is SVGEGT. This entry comes from a study of blood T cells in healthy people across ages. These data also formed part of another study, on T cells of mothers and their children.

The rearrangement joins TRBV6-2 or TRBV6-3 to TRBJ2-5; 8 positions match TRBD2. The sample comprised blood. This clonotype was sampled from a boy between 10 and 17 years old in good health. The CDR3 nucleotides read TGTGCCAGCAGTTACGGGGGTTGGTCCCGGGGGGGCCGTTCAGGAGAGACCCAGTACTTC. Protein sequence: CASSYGGWSRGGRSGETQYF.